The rows below give T cell receptor beta chains drawn from one sample of a study of OX40 agonist ivuxolimab in advanced cancers. The method was immunoSEQ multiplex PCR; TCRdb's version includes in-frame clones alone and lacks a portion of them. The sample holds tens of thousands of clones, roughly nine tenths seen once. Sequencing was performed on CD4+ or CD8+ T cells sorted from blood, taken in a trial of the OX40 agonist ivuxolimab. These TCRs come from an adult with an advanced solid tumor such as melanoma, head and neck, liver or kidney cancer. The CDR3 runs from the conserved cysteine through the conserved F or W. D genes are given only for firm matches. The size of a clone is reported for some rows only, either as once, few or many, or as a class for expanded clones.

TRBD2	TRBV18	TRBJ2-1	NA	TGTGCCAGCTCACCACCGTCCGGGAGGAAAAACAATGAGCAGTTCTTC	CASSPPSGRKNNEQFF
NA	TRBV7-8	TRBJ1-2	NA	TGTGCCAGCAGCCTCAGGACATCGAACTATGGCTACACCTTC	CASSLRTSNYGYTF
TRBD1	TRBV27	TRBJ2-2	NA	TGTGCCAGCAGACGACAGGGCCTGGAGGACACCGGGGAGCTGTTTTTT	CASRRQGLEDTGELFF
NA	TRBV19	TRBJ2-5	NA	TGTGCCAGTACTGATAACCCGGGACCCCAAGAGACCCAGTACTTC	CASTDNPGPQETQYF
TRBD2	TRBV18	TRBJ2-7	NA	TGTGCCAGCTCACCAGGGACTAGCGGGCCCTACGAGCAGTACTTC	CASSPGTSGPYEQYF
NA	TRBV9	TRBJ2-3	once	TGTGCCAGCAGCTCCGGGCCAGGGGGGTCTAGCACAGATACGCAGTATTTT	CASSSGPGGSSTDTQYF
NA	TRBV12-5	TRBJ2-7	NA	TGTGCTAGTGGTTTGGAGTGGAGCGAGCAGTACTTC	CASGLEWSEQYF
TRBD1	TRBV5-6	TRBJ2-7	NA	TGTGCCAGCAGTCGGGACAGCTACGAGCAGTACTTC	CASSRDSYEQYF
NA	TRBV4-1	TRBJ1-1	NA	TGCGCCAGCAGCGGCCAACAGAACACTGAAGCTTTCTTT	CASSGQQNTEAFF
TRBD1	TRBV6-5	TRBJ2-3	NA	TGTGCCAGCAGCAGACAGGGGAGAGATACGCAGTATTTT	CASSRQGRDTQYF
NA	TRBV18	TRBJ1-6	NA	TGTGCCAGCTCACCAGGTAGGGGGGGACTGGGAGCCAATTCACCCCTCCACTTT	CASSPGRGGLGANSPLHF
NA	TRBV21-1	TRBJ1-5	NA	TGTGCCCCGCCGGGGGCGAATCGTCAGCCCCAGCATTTT	CAPPGANRQPQHF
TRBD1	TRBV18	TRBJ2-3	NA	TGTGCCAGCTCACCATCGGGACAGCAGAGCACAGATACGCAGTATTTT	CASSPSGQQSTDTQYF
TRBD1	TRBV7-2	TRBJ1-1	once	TGTGCCAGCAGCCCTAGGACAGGGGGTCCTGAAGCTTTCTTT	CASSPRTGGPEAFF
NA	TRBV7-3	TRBJ2-4	NA	TGTGCCAGCAGCTTGTTCTCGGGGGACCCGGCCAAAAACATTCAGTACTTC	CASSLFSGDPAKNIQYF
NA	TRBV5-6	TRBJ1-5	once	TGTGCCAGCAGCCAGAGGGGGAGCAGCAATCAGCCCCAGCATTTT	CASSQRGSSNQPQHF
NA	TRBV7-9	TRBJ1-1	NA	TGTGCCAGCAGCTCCAGGGTGAACACTGAAGCTTTCTTT	CASSSRVNTEAFF
NA	TRBV21-1	TRBJ1-1	NA	TGTGCCAGCACCAGGACAGGGGGGTGGACTGAAGCTTTCTTT	CASTRTGGWTEAFF
NA	TRBV9	TRBJ1-1	NA	TGTGCCAGCAGCGCCCGGGAGGGAAACACTGAAGCTTTCTTT	CASSAREGNTEAFF
NA	TRBV10-3	TRBJ2-5	NA	TGTGCCACAACGGGCGGACCTACCTCCCAAGAGACCCAGTACTTC	CATTGGPTSQETQYF
TRBD2	TRBV5-1	TRBJ2-3	NA	TGCGCCAGCAGCGGGGGGGACCTCACAGATACGCAGTATTTT	CASSGGDLTDTQYF
TRBD1	TRBV18	TRBJ1-2	NA	TGTGCCAGCTCACCCGGACAGGGGGCGTTCGGCTACACCTTC	CASSPGQGAFGYTF